The clone carrying this T cell receptor beta chain was seen only once. The antigen is unknown. Libraries were prepared by immunoSEQ multiplex PCR; TCRdb keeps only in-frame clonotypes and omits some of them. Among some 64,000 clones listed, 65% to 85% were seen once. The data are from a study of T cell responses to AZD1222 COVID-19 vaccine. Overall study results and limits: No repertoire was sampled before or during the peak T cell response, only after it. Along spike, vaccine-associated CD4 TCRs were found throughout, with dominance at 160-218 and 743-854.

Germline V CDR1 and CDR2: SGHKS, YYEKEE (reference sequence). Trimming took off 0 bases at V and 1 base at J, with 7 bases between the two ends. The CDR3 totals 14 residues. The TCR sequence derives from an adult in good health. Sequenced here: peripheral blood, sampled on day 0 of AZD1222 vaccination. The genes are TRBV5-5 and TRBJ1-1; D is undetermined. The CDR3 protein is CASSLGVPNTEAFF. The DNA for the CDR3 is TGTGCCAGCAGCTTGGGGGTCCCGAACACTGAAGCTTTCTTT.